This TCR beta chain came from a study of post-analysis software for immune sequencing data. Across the study: The study covered relapsing-remitting, secondary progressive and progressive-relapsing courses of multiple sclerosis. Study results and caveats: Compared with controls, patients showed significantly lower normalized Chao1 diversity. Patients used about five TRBV segments, including TRBV5-6, TRBV5-1 and TRBV20-1, more often than controls.

Concerning this clonotype: The antigen remains unidentified.

This CDR3 comprises 13 residues. Between the trimmed V and J ends, which lost 7 bases and 5 bases, there was a span of 13 bases. Germline loops: CDR1 MDHEN, CDR2 SYDVKM. Unique molecular identifiers featured in each of the TCR beta cDNA libraries. About 500,000 cDNA molecules came from around 1 to 9.1 million T cells. TCRdb re-called the PCR reads through MiXCR, storing one row per CDR3 protein. The repertoire holds some 800,000 distinct CDR3 sequences, with 35% to 55% as singletons. The sample was blood. The clonotype comes from a girl aged 5 to 17 with multiple sclerosis. The rearrangement links TRBV28 to TRBJ2-3; D not resolved. This chain's CDR3 is CASNRVPEDTQYF. The CDR3 nucleotides are TGTGCCAGCAATAGAGTACCGGAAGATACGCAGTATTTT.